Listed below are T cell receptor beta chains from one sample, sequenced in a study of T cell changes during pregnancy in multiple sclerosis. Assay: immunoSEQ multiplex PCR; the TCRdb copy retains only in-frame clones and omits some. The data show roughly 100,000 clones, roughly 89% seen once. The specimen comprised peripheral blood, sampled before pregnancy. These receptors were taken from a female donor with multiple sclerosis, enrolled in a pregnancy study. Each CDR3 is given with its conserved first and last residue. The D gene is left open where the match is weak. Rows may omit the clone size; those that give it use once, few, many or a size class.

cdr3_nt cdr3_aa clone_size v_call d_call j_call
TGTGCCACCAGTCGTCCTCCGGGACAGGGCTCCTACGAGCAGTACTTC CATSRPPGQGSYEQYF NA TRBV15 TRBD1 TRBJ2-7
TGTGCCAGCAGCTTAGTGGAGGGAACCGCTTCACCCCTCCACTTT CASSLVEGTASPLHF NA TRBV11-2 NA TRBJ1-6
TGTGCCAGTAGCAAGGGAAGGGGAGGTACCTACGAGCAGTACTTC CASSKGRGGTYEQYF NA TRBV19 NA TRBJ2-7
TGTGCCAGCAGTTACTCGACCAGGGACTTCCAGCCCCAGCATTTT CASSYSTRDFQPQHF NA TRBV6-6 NA TRBJ1-5
TGTGCCAGCTCCCAACTAGCGGAAGAGACCCAGTACTTC CASSQLAEETQYF once TRBV18 TRBD2 TRBJ2-5
TGTGCCAGCAGCTTAGTGGGCTCAGGGGATTCACCCCTCCACTTT CASSLVGSGDSPLHF NA TRBV7-6 NA TRBJ1-6
TGTGCCATCAGTGAGACTTCACTCGGCGAGCAGTACTTC CAISETSLGEQYF NA TRBV10-3 NA TRBJ2-7
TGCGCCAGCAGCCAAGTAGCGGGACAGCCTAACACTGAAGCTTTCTTT CASSQVAGQPNTEAFF NA TRBV4-1 TRBD1 TRBJ1-1
TGTGCCAGCAGCCGACAGGGGACGGGCAATCAGCCCCAGCATTTT CASSRQGTGNQPQHF NA TRBV6-5 TRBD1 TRBJ1-5
TGTGCCAGCAGCGCCCGAGGACAGCACCTGCCTGGCTACACCTTC CASSARGQHLPGYTF once TRBV9 NA TRBJ1-2
TGTGCCAGCAGACCGGGACATTCGCCGGATGGCTACACCTTC CASRPGHSPDGYTF NA TRBV7-2 NA TRBJ1-2
TGTGCCAGCAGCGTAGGACAGGGTGGAGAGACCCAGTACTTC CASSVGQGGETQYF NA TRBV9 TRBD1 TRBJ2-5
TGTGCCAGCAGCGTAGCCGGAGGTAGCGGGGTCCTATCAGATACGCAGTATTTT CASSVAGGSGVLSDTQYF NA TRBV9 TRBD2 TRBJ2-3
TGTGCCAGCAGTTACTTCCCAGGGGACTACGAGCAGTACTTC CASSYFPGDYEQYF NA TRBV6-5 NA TRBJ2-7
TGTGCCAGTAGACCGACAGGGTCCAATGGCTACACCTTC CASRPTGSNGYTF NA TRBV19 TRBD1 TRBJ1-2
TGTGCCAGCAGTCCGGGACAGGGGAGATGGCAGGGCTACACCTTC CASSPGQGRWQGYTF NA TRBV2 TRBD1 TRBJ1-2
TGTGCCAGCAGATCTGCCGGGACTCCCTACGAGCAGTACTTC CASRSAGTPYEQYF NA TRBV7-9 NA TRBJ2-7
TGTGCCAGCTCACCCGTCCTGAGCAATGAGCAGTTCTTC CASSPVLSNEQFF NA TRBV18 NA TRBJ2-1
TGTGCCAGCAGCTTGGGGGGGACAGGGTTCTCTGGAAACACCATATATTTT CASSLGGTGFSGNTIYF few TRBV5-4 TRBD1 TRBJ1-3
TGTGCCAGAAATCAACGGGAGGGAGACTCTGGAAACACCATATATTTT CARNQREGDSGNTIYF NA TRBV27 NA TRBJ1-3
TGCGCCAGCAGCCTTCGACAGGGGGCTGAAAAACTGTTTTTT CASSLRQGAEKLFF NA TRBV4-1 TRBD1 TRBJ1-4
TGTGCCATCAGTCGACAGGGGGCTGACTATGGCTACACCTTC CAISRQGADYGYTF NA TRBV10-3 TRBD1 TRBJ1-2
TGTGCCAGCAGTTCGCGGACTAGAGCTACCGGGGAGCTGTTTTTT CASSSRTRATGELFF NA TRBV6-5 TRBD2 TRBJ2-2
TGTGCCAGTAGTAATCCCCCGTGGACAGGGAGCACTGAAGCTTTCTTT CASSNPPWTGSTEAFF NA TRBV19 TRBD1 TRBJ1-1
TGCGCCAGCAGCTTAAGGCTAGCGGGGGCCAATGAGCAGTTCTTC CASSLRLAGANEQFF NA TRBV5-1 TRBD2 TRBJ2-1
TGTGCCATCAGTGAGTCGCTGCGTCAGCCCCAGCATTTT CAISESLRQPQHF few TRBV10-3 NA TRBJ1-5
TGTGCCAGCAGGTTAGACAGACTGGTAGGGAATGAGCAGTTCTTC CASRLDRLVGNEQFF NA TRBV5-6 NA TRBJ2-1
TGCAGCGTTCGATCTAGCGGGAGTGCCGAGCAGTACTTC CSVRSSGSAEQYF few TRBV29-1 TRBD2 TRBJ2-7
TGTGCCAGCAGCCAATATTCTAGTGGGAGTTACAATGAGCAGTTCTTC CASSQYSSGSYNEQFF NA TRBV2 NA TRBJ2-1
TGCGCCAGCAGCCACTGGGGGGGGACCACTGAAGCTTTCTTT CASSHWGGTTEAFF NA TRBV5-1 NA TRBJ1-1
TGCGCCAGCAGCCAAGCGTATGACAGGGTAGCTTTCTTT CASSQAYDRVAFF NA TRBV4-1 TRBD1 TRBJ1-1
TGTGCCAGCAGCCGCATAGCGGGAGGCTCCTACAATGAGCAGTTCTTC CASSRIAGGSYNEQFF NA TRBV7-9 TRBD2 TRBJ2-1
TGTGCCAGCAGCGCTCATAGCGGTAACTCTCAACTCTTC CASSAHSGNSQLF NA TRBV9 NA TRBJ2-1
TGTGCCTGGAGTGTACTAGCGGGAGACACCGGGGAGCTGTTTTTT CAWSVLAGDTGELFF many TRBV30 TRBD2 TRBJ2-2
TGTGCTAGTGGTTTGTCAGGGGCCGGAAACACCATATATTTT CASGLSGAGNTIYF once TRBV12-5 NA TRBJ1-3
TGTGCCAGTAGTCCGGACAGGGGTACGAGTACTGAAGCTTTCTTT CASSPDRGTSTEAFF once TRBV19 TRBD1 TRBJ1-1
TGTGCCAGCAGTTTCTCTCACGGGAGGTTCACTGAAGCTTTCTTT CASSFSHGRFTEAFF NA TRBV28 NA TRBJ1-1
TGTGCCAGCAGTCCCCGACAGGGTGGTTGGGGCACTGAAGCTTTCTTT CASSPRQGGWGTEAFF NA TRBV27 TRBD1 TRBJ1-1
TGTGCCAGCAGCGGAAACAGGGGGGGCCCACCGCAGTATTTT CASSGNRGGPPQYF NA TRBV7-2 NA TRBJ2-3
TGTGCCAGCCAACAGGGGGCCGGGGATACGCAGTATTTT CASQQGAGDTQYF NA TRBV2 TRBD1 TRBJ2-3
TGTGCCAGCAGTTACAGTATCAGGAACACTGAAGCTTTCTTT CASSYSIRNTEAFF NA TRBV6-6 NA TRBJ1-1
TGTGCCAGCAGCCAGCGGACAGGGCAATCCCCCTACAATGAGCAGTTCTTC CASSQRTGQSPYNEQFF NA TRBV4-2 TRBD1 TRBJ2-1
TGTGCCAGCAGCAACAGTTTTACAGGGGAAAAACTGTTTTTT CASSNSFTGEKLFF NA TRBV2 NA TRBJ1-4
TGCAGCGTTAGACTAGCGGGGGGGCCGTCCAATGAGCAGTTCTTC CSVRLAGGPSNEQFF NA TRBV29-1 TRBD2 TRBJ2-1
TGTGCCAGCAGCTTCGGGGGAAATGAAGCTTTCTTT CASSFGGNEAFF NA TRBV11-3 NA TRBJ1-1
TGTGCCAGCATCCCAATTCCGCAGGGAAGGACTGAAGCTTTCTTT CASIPIPQGRTEAFF NA TRBV28 NA TRBJ1-1
TGTGCCAGCAGCTTATCCCCCCTCACCGGGACAAACCTTTATGGCTACACCTTC CASSLSPLTGTNLYGYTF NA TRBV5-5 NA TRBJ1-2
TGTGCCATCAGTCGTGGACAGGGAGGCTCTGGGGCCAACGTCCTGACTTTC CAISRGQGGSGANVLTF NA TRBV10-3 TRBD1 TRBJ2-6
TGTGCCAGCAGCCCCAATTGGGTAGCGGGAGTTGAGACCCAGTACTTC CASSPNWVAGVETQYF NA TRBV14 TRBD2 TRBJ2-5